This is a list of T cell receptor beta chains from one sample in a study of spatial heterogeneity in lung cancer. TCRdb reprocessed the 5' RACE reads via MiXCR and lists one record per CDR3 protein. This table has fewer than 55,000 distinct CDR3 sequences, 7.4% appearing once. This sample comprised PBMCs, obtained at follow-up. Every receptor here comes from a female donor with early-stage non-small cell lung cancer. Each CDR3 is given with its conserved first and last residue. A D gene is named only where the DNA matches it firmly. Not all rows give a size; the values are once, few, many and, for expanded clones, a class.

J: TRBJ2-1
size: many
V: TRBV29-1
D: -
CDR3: CSVDDPGYHNEQFF
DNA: TGCAGCGTTGATGATCCGGGGTACCACAATGAGCAGTTCTTC

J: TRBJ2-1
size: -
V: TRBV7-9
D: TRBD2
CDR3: CASSLGTSGASEQFF
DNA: TGTGCCAGCAGCCTAGGGACTAGCGGGGCGAGTGAGCAGTTCTTC

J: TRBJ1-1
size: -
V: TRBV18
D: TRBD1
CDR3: CASSSRTGSNTEAFF
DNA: TGTGCCAGCTCATCCCGGACAGGATCGAACACTGAAGCTTTCTTT

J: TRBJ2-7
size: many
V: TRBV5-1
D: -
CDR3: CASSWGPDSGLYF
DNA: TGCGCCAGCAGCTGGGGACCGGACAGCGGGCTGTACTTC

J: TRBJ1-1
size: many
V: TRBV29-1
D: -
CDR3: CSVRYTEAFF
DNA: TGCAGCGTTAGGTACACTGAAGCTTTCTTT

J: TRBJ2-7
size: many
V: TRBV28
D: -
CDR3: CASQLGDRSDEQYF
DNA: TGTGCCAGCCAGTTGGGAGACAGGTCCGACGAGCAGTACTTC

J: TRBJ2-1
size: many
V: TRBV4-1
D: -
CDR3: CASSRDQGDYEQFF
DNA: TGCGCCAGCAGCCGAGATCAGGGAGACTATGAGCAGTTCTTC

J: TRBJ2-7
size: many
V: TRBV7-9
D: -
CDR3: CASSLAQGKSYEQYF
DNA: TGTGCCAGCAGCTTAGCCCAGGGGAAATCCTACGAGCAGTACTTC

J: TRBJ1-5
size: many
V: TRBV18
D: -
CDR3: CASSPTAGNQPQHF
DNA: TGTGCCAGCTCTCCGACGGCTGGCAATCAGCCCCAGCATTTT

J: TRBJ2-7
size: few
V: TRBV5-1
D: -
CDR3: CASSFAGNSDEQYF
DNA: TGCGCCAGCAGCTTCGCAGGGAACAGCGACGAGCAGTACTTC

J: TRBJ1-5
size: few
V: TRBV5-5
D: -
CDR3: CASSVDFKGDNQPQHF
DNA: TGTGCCAGCAGCGTAGACTTTAAGGGGGACAATCAGCCCCAGCATTTT

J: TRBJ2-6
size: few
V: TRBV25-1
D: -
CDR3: CASSEHSGANVLTF
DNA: TGTGCCAGCAGTGAGCACTCTGGGGCCAACGTCCTGACTTTC

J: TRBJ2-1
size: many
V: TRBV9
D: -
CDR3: CASSVHGGHQGEQFF
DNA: TGTGCCAGCAGCGTACACGGGGGCCACCAAGGTGAGCAGTTCTTC

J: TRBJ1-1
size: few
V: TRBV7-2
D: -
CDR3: CASSLDRGGYTEAFF
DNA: TGTGCCAGCAGCTTAGATCGGGGTGGCTACACTGAAGCTTTCTTT

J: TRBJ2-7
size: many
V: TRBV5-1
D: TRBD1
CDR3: CASSSNPGTGVYEQYF
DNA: TGCGCCAGCAGCTCAAATCCGGGGACAGGGGTCTACGAGCAGTACTTC

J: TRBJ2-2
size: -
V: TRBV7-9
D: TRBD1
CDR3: CASSLAGTGVTGELFF
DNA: TGTGCCAGCAGCTTAGCTGGGACAGGGGTCACCGGGGAGCTGTTTTTT

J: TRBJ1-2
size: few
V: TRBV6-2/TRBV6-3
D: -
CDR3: CASSYTPSDYSYGYTF
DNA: TGTGCCAGCAGTTACACCCCGTCAGACTATAGCTATGGCTACACCTTC

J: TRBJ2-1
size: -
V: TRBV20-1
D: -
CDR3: CSASGGYNEQFF
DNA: TGCAGTGCTAGCGGGGGCTACAATGAGCAGTTCTTC

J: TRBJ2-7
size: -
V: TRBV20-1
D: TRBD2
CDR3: CSARLAGAYEQYF
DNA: TGCAGTGCGAGACTAGCGGGGGCCTACGAGCAGTACTTC

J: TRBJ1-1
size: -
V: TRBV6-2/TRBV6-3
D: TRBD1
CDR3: CASTRTGAFEAFF
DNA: TGTGCCAGCACGCGGACAGGGGCGTTTGAAGCTTTCTTT

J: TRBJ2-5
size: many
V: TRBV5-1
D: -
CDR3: CASSARTVGETQYF
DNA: TGCGCCAGCAGCGCGAGGACCGTGGGAGAGACCCAGTACTTC

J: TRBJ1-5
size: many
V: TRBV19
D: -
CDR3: CASSRIGRDHQPQHF
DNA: TGTGCCAGTAGCCGCATCGGCAGGGACCATCAGCCCCAGCATTTT

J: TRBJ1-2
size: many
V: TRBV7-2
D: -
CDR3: CASSLAGYGYTF
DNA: TGTGCCAGCAGCTTAGCCGGCTATGGCTACACCTTC

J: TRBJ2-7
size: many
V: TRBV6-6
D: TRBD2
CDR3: CATRSEGLAYEQYF
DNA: TGTGCCACCCGAAGTGAAGGACTAGCCTACGAGCAGTACTTC

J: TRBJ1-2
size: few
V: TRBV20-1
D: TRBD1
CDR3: CSARGDRGPYGYTF
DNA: TGCAGTGCTAGAGGGGACAGGGGCCCATATGGCTACACCTTC

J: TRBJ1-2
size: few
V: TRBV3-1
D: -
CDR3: CASSPPGGSSFGYTF
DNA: TGTGCCAGCAGTCCCCCTGGAGGGTCGAGTTTCGGCTACACCTTC

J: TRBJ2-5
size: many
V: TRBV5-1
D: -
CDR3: CASSYGVETQYF
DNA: TGCGCCAGCAGCTACGGGGTAGAGACCCAGTACTTC

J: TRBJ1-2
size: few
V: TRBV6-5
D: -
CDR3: CASSLQGGQSFYGYTF
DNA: TGTGCCAGCAGTCTCCAAGGGGGGCAATCATTCTATGGCTACACCTTC

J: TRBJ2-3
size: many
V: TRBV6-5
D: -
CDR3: CASSYKDSTDTQYF
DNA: TGTGCCAGCAGTTACAAGGACAGCACAGATACGCAGTATTTT

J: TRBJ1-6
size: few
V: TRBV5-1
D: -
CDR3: CASSLTGWSDSPLHF
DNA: TGCGCCAGCAGCTTGACAGGGTGGTCGGATTCACCCCTCCACTTT

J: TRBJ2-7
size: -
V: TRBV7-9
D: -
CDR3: CASSPQTRDSYEQYF
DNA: TGTGCCAGCAGCCCACAGACTAGAGACTCCTACGAGCAGTACTTC

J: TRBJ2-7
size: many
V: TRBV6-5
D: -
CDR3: CASSTAGGPYEQYF
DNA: TGTGCCAGCAGCACGGCCGGGGGACCCTACGAGCAGTACTTC

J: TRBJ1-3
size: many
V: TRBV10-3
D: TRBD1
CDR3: CAIRRQGVPGNTIYF
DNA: TGTGCCATCAGGCGACAGGGAGTCCCTGGAAACACCATATATTTT

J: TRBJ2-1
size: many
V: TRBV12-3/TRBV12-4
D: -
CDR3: CASTWGALTNNEQFF
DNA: TGTGCCAGCACCTGGGGGGCTCTTACGAACAATGAGCAGTTCTTC

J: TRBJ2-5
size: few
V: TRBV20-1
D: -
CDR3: CSAQGLAPRETQYF
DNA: TGCAGTGCTCAGGGTCTAGCACCTCGAGAGACCCAGTACTTC

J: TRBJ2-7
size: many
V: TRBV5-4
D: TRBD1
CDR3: CASRMDRGTYEQYF
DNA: TGTGCCAGCAGAATGGACAGGGGGACCTACGAGCAGTACTTC

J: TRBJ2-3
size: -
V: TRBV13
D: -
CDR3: CASSFEGKGTDTQYF
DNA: TGTGCCAGCAGCTTCGAAGGGAAGGGCACAGATACGCAGTATTTT

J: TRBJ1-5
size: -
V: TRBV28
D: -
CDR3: CASSWGNQPQHF
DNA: TGTGCCAGCAGTTGGGGAAATCAGCCCCAGCATTTT

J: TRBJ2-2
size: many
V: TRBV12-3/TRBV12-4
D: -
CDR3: CASSSTGELFF
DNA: TGTGCCAGCAGCTCCACAGGGGAGCTGTTTTTT

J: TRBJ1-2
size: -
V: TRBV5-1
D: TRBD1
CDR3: CASSLDGTTGDYGYTF
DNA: TGCGCCAGCAGCTTGGACGGCACCACAGGGGACTATGGCTACACCTTC